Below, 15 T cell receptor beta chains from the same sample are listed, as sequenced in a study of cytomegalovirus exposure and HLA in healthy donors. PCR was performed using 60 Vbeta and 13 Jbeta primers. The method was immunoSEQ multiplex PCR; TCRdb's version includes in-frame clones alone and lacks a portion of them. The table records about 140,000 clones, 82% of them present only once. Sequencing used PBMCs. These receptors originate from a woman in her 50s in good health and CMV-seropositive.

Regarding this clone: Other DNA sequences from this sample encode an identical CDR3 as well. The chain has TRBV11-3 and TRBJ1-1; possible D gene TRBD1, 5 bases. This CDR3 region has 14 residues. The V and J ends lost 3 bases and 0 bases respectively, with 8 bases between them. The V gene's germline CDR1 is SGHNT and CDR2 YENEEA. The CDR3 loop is CASSLSGVNTEAFF. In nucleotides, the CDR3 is TGTGCCAGCAGCTTGTCGGGGGTGAACACTGAAGCTTTCTTT.

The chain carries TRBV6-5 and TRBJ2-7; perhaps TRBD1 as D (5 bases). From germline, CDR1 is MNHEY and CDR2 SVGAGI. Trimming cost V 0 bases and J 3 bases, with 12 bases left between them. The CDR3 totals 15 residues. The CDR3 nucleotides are TGTGCCAGCAGTTACTCCATAAACAGGATCTACGAGCAGTACTTC. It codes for CASSYSINRIYEQYF.

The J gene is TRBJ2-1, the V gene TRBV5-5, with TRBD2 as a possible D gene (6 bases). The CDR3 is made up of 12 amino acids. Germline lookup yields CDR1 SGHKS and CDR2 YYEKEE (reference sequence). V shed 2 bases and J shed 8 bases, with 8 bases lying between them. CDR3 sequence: CASSLPSDEQFF. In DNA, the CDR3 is TGTGCCAGCAGCTTACCTAGCGATGAGCAGTTCTTC. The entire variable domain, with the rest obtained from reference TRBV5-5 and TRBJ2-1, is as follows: DAGVTQSPTHLIKTRGQQVTLRCSPISGHKSVSWYQQVLGQGPQFIFQYYEKEERGRGNFPDRFSARQFPNYSSELNVNALLLGDSALYLCASSLPSDEQFFGPGTRLTVL.

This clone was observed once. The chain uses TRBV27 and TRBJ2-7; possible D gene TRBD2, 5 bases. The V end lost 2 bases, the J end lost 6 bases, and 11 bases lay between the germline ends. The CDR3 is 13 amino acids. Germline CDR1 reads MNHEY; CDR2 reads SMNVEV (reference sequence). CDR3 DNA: TGTGCCAGCAGTTTAGGAACGGGGAGCGAGCAGTACTTC. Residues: CASSLGTGSEQYF.

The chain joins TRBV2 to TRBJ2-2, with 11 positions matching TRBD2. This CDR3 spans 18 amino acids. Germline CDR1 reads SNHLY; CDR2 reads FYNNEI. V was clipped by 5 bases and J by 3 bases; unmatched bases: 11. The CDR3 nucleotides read TGTGCCAGCAGTCCGGAGATAGCGGGGGGGCTTGACACCGGGGAGCTGTTTTTT. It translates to CASSPEIAGGLDTGELFF.

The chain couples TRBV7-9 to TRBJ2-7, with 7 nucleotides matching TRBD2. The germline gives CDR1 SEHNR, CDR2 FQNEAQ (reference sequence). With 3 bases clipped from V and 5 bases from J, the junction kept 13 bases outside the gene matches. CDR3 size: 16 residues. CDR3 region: CASSLGLRESSHEQYF. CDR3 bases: TGTGCCAGCAGCTTGGGACTGCGGGAGTCTTCACACGAGCAGTACTTC.

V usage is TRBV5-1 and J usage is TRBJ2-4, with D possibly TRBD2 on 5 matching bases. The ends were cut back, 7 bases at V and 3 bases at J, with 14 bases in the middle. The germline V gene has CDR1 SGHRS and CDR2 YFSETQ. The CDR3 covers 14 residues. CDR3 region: CASRSEAGKNIQYF. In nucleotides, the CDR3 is TGCGCCAGCCGGTCGGAGGCGGGCAAAAACATTCAGTACTTC.

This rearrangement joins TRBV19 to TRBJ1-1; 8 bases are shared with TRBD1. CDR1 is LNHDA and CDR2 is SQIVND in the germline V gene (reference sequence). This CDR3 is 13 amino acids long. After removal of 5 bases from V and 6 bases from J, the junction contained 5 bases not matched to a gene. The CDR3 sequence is CASSQGQGAEAFF. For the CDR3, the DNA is TGTGCCAGTAGTCAAGGACAGGGCGCTGAAGCTTTCTTT. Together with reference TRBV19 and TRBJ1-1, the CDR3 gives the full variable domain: DGGITQSPKYLFRKEGQNVTLSCEQNLNHDAMYWYRQDPGQGLRLIYYSQIVNDFQKGDIAEGYSVSREKKESFPLTVTSAQKNPTAFYLCASSQGQGAEAFFGQGTRLTVV.

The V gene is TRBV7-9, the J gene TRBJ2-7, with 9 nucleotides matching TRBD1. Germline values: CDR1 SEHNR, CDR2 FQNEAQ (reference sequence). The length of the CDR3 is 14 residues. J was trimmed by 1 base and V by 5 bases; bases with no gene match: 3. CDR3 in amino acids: CASSKGQGSYEQYF. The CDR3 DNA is TGTGCCAGCAGCAAGGGACAGGGTTCCTACGAGCAGTACTTC.

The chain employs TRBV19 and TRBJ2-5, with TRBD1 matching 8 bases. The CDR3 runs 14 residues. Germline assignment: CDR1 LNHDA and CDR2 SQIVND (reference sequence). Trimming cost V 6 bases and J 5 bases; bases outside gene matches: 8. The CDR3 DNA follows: TGTGCCAGTAGCCCCCTGACAGGGGCCGAGACCCAGTACTTC. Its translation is CASSPLTGAETQYF. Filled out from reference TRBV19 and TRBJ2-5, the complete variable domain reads DGGITQSPKYLFRKEGQNVTLSCEQNLNHDAMYWYRQDPGQGLRLIYYSQIVNDFQKGDIAEGYSVSREKKESFPLTVTSAQKNPTAFYLCASSPLTGAETQYFGPGTRLLVL.

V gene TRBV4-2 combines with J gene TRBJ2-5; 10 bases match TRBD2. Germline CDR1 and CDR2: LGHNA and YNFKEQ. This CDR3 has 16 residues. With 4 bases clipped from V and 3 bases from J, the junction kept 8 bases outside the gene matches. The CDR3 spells CASSRGLAVREETQYF. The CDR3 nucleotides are TGTGCCAGCAGCCGCGGACTAGCGGTGAGGGAAGAGACCCAGTACTTC.

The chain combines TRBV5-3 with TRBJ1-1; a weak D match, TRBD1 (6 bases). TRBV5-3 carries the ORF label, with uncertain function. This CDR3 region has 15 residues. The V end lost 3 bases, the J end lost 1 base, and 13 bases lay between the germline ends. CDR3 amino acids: CARSWKTGWNTEAFF. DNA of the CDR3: TGTGCCAGAAGCTGGAAGACAGGATGGAACACTGAAGCTTTCTTT.

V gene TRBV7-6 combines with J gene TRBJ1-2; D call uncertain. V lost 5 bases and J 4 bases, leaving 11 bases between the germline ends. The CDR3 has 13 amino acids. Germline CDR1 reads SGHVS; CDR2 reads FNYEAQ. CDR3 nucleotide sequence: TGTGCCAGCAGCGCCCTAGTAGGCTATGGCTACACCTTC. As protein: CASSALVGYGYTF.

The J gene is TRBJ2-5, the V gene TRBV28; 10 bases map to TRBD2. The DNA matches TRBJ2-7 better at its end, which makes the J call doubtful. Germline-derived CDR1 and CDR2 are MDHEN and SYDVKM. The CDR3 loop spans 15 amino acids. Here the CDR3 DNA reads TGTGCCAGCAGTTTACCTAGCGGGGGATCCTACGAGCAGTACTTC. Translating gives CASSLPSGGSYEQYF.

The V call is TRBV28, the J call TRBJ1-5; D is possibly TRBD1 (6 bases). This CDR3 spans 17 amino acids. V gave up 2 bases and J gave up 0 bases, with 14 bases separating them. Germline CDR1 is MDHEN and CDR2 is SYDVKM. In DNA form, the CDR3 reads TGTGCCAGCAGTTTAGCTCGGGGGGCCGTTAGCAATCAGCCCCAGCATTTT. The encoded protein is CASSLARGAVSNQPQHF.